This T cell receptor beta chain was obtained from a study of neurological immune-mediated disorders. The unsorted libraries originated from 2 million PBMCs that had been stored at -80 C. With 10-nucleotide random UMIs included, cDNA was synthesized by 5'RACE. TCRdb used MiXCR to reprocess the 5' RACE reads, holding one entry per CDR3 protein. Of tens of thousands of distinct CDR3 sequences listed, 9.4% are singletons. CDR3 size: 15 residues. Germline V lookup: CDR1 SGHTA, CDR2 FQGNSA. The V and J ends lost 5 bases and 0 bases respectively, with 11 bases between them. There are many counts of this clonotype.

The receptor comes from a man between 45 and 60 years old in good health. The sample taken for sequencing was PBMCs. The chain carries TRBV7-2 and TRBJ1-3; D is ambiguous. The CDR3 DNA follows: TGTGCCAGCAGCCCCTCTAAGCTCTCTGGAAACACCATATATTTT. Residues: CASSPSKLSGNTIYF. The full variable domain, completed using reference TRBV7-2 and TRBJ1-3, is GAGVSQSPSNKVTEKGKDVELRCDPISGHTALYWYRQSLGQGLEFLIYFQGNSAPDKSGLPSDRFSAERTGGSVSTLTIQRTQQEDSAVYLCASSPSKLSGNTIYFGEGSWLTVV.